These 4 T cell receptor beta chains share one sample of origin, sequenced in a study of breast tumors, draining lymph nodes, adjacent tissues. Breast cancer patients provided tissue from their axillary draining lymph nodes. TCRdb independently ran MiXCR on the multiplex PCR reads; one entry per CDR3 protein. The sample lists approximately 140,000 distinct CDR3 sequences, approximately 30% occurring once. The sample comprised axillary lymph node tissue. The receptors were sampled from a female donor with breast cancer. Some clones in this sample may be carry-over from other donors' samples.

This clonotype was observed many times. The chain links TRBV9 to TRBJ2-5; D may match TRBD1 or TRBD2 (7 bases each). The germline CDR1 and CDR2 sequences are SGDLS and YYNGEE. This CDR3 contains 15 residues. Trimming took 4 bases from V and 4 from J, leaving 17 bases between them. The CDR3 spells CASSPSGGTAETQYF. DNA for the CDR3: TGTGCCAGCAGCCCATCCGGGGGGACAGCAGAGACCCAGTACTTC.

In its sample, this clonotype was seen many times. The J gene is TRBJ1-6, the V gene TRBV15, with no clear D. CDR1 is LNHNV, CDR2 YYDKDF, per germline (reference sequence). The V end was cut by 1 base, the J end by 9 bases, with 10 bases between. This CDR3 region has 14 residues. CDR3: CATSRVSPGSPLHF. The CDR3 nucleotides are TGTGCCACCAGCAGAGTATCCCCGGGTTCACCCCTCCACTTT.

This clonotype was seen repeatedly, ten times or more. This chain links TRBV9 with TRBJ1-2; D uncertain. This CDR3 has 14 amino acids. V was trimmed by 1 base and J by 2 bases, leaving 9 bases between them. The germline V gene encodes CDR1 SGDLS and CDR2 YYNGEE. CDR3 bases: TGTGCCAGCAGCGTATCCGGCGGGAACTATGGCTACACCTTC. As protein: CASSVSGGNYGYTF.

This clonotype has a single count. V is TRBV10-2 and J is TRBJ2-3, with D perhaps assigned TRBD1 or TRBD2 (5 bases each). The germline CDR1 and CDR2 sequences are WSHSY and SAAADI. V was clipped by 5 bases and J by 3 bases, with 15 bases between them. The CDR3 is 15 residues long. The CDR3 nucleotides are TGCGCCAGCAGTCCGGTGTCGGGGCCAACAGATACGCAGTATTTT. This sequence encodes CASSPVSGPTDTQYF.